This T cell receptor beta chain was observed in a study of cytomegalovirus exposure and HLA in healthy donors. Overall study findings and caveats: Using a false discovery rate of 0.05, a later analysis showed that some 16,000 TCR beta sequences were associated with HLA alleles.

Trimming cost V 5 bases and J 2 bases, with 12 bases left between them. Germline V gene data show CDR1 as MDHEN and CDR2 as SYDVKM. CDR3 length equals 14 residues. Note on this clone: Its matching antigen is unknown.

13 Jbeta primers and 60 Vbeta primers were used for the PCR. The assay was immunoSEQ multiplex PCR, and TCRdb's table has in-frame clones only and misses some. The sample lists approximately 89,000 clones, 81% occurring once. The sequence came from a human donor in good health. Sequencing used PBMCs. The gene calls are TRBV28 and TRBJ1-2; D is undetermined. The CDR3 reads CASSGGRQNYGYTF. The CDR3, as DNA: TGTGCCAGCAGTGGAGGACGGCAGAACTATGGCTACACCTTC.